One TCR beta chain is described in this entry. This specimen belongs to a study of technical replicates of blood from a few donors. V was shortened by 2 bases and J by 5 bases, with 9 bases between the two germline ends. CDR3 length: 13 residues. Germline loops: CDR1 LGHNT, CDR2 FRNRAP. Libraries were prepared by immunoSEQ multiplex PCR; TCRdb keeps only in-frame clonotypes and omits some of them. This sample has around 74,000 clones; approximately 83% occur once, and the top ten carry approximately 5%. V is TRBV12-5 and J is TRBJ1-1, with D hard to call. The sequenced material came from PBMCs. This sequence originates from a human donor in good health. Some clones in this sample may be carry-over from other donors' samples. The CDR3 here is CASGLMGRTEAFF. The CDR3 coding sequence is TGTGCTAGTGGTTTGATGGGGAGGACTGAAGCTTTCTTT.